These T cell receptor beta chains were read from a single sample in a study of CD8+ T cells in alopecia areata. Only in-frame clones appear in the TCRdb table, and some are missing; sequencing was by immunoSEQ multiplex PCR. Among hundreds of thousands of clones listed, 60% were seen once. Sequences were derived from CD4+ T cells sorted from blood, sampled around week 54, from a patient treated with tofacitinib. All receptors derive from a human donor with alopecia areata. The CDR3 runs from the conserved cysteine through the conserved F or W. The order of the fields is J gene, clone size, V gene, D gene, CDR3 DNA, CDR3 protein. A D gene is named only where the DNA matches it firmly. Size tells how often a clone was seen (once, few, many) or the class of an expanded clone, and some rows leave it out.

j_call: TRBJ1-1; clone_size: NA; v_call: TRBV5-1; d_call: NA; cdr3_nt: TGCGCCAGCAGCTTGGCACATGTCAACACATTGAACACTGAAGCTTTCTTT; cdr3_aa: CASSLAHVNTLNTEAFF
j_call: TRBJ2-5; clone_size: few; v_call: TRBV7-8; d_call: NA; cdr3_nt: TGTGCCAGCAGCCCGACAGGATTCCAAGAGACCCAGTACTTC; cdr3_aa: CASSPTGFQETQYF
j_call: TRBJ1-1; clone_size: NA; v_call: TRBV25-1; d_call: NA; cdr3_nt: TGTGCCAGCAGTGCAAACCGGGCCTCGCGGACTGAAGCTTTCTTT; cdr3_aa: CASSANRASRTEAFF
j_call: TRBJ2-7; clone_size: NA; v_call: TRBV12-5; d_call: NA; cdr3_nt: TGTGCTAGTGGTCGTGGACAGTACGAGCAGTACTTC; cdr3_aa: CASGRGQYEQYF
j_call: TRBJ2-5; clone_size: few; v_call: TRBV2; d_call: TRBD2; cdr3_nt: TGTGCCAGCAGCTTCGGGGGGGCCAGGGAGACCCAGTACTTC; cdr3_aa: CASSFGGARETQYF
j_call: TRBJ1-2; clone_size: NA; v_call: TRBV2; d_call: TRBD1; cdr3_nt: TGTGCCACTTACATGGACAGGGTTGAGTATGGCTACACCTTC; cdr3_aa: CATYMDRVEYGYTF
j_call: TRBJ1-6; clone_size: NA; v_call: TRBV5-6; d_call: NA; cdr3_nt: TGTGCCAGCAGCGCTGGAGGGCGGGGCAATTCACCCCTCCACTTT; cdr3_aa: CASSAGGRGNSPLHF
j_call: TRBJ1-1; clone_size: once; v_call: TRBV27; d_call: NA; cdr3_nt: TGTGCCAGCAGTTTTTCAGGGCTTACCGAAGCTTTCTTT; cdr3_aa: CASSFSGLTEAFF
j_call: TRBJ2-1; clone_size: few; v_call: TRBV7-2; d_call: NA; cdr3_nt: TGTGCCAGCAGCTCTCTCGGGATCTACAATGAGCAGTTCTTC; cdr3_aa: CASSSLGIYNEQFF
j_call: TRBJ2-7; clone_size: few; v_call: TRBV4-1; d_call: TRBD1; cdr3_nt: TGCGCCAGCAGCCGGGACGGGACAGGGCTCTACGAGCAGTACTTC; cdr3_aa: CASSRDGTGLYEQYF
j_call: TRBJ1-6; clone_size: NA; v_call: TRBV5-1; d_call: TRBD1; cdr3_nt: TGCGCCAGCAGCTTGGTGGGGACAGGGAATTCACCCCTCCACTTT; cdr3_aa: CASSLVGTGNSPLHF
j_call: TRBJ1-4; clone_size: once; v_call: TRBV27; d_call: NA; cdr3_nt: TGTGCCAGCAGCCTTGGTGGCTTTAGTGAAAAACTGTTTTTT; cdr3_aa: CASSLGGFSEKLFF
j_call: TRBJ1-6; clone_size: NA; v_call: TRBV6-5; d_call: NA; cdr3_nt: TGTGCCAGCAGTTGGGGGGATAATTCACCCCTCCACTTT; cdr3_aa: CASSWGDNSPLHF
j_call: TRBJ2-5; clone_size: NA; v_call: TRBV5-4; d_call: NA; cdr3_nt: TGTGCCAGCAGCTTGTCCGCTAGCGAAATCGGGACCCAGTACTTC; cdr3_aa: CASSLSASEIGTQYF
j_call: TRBJ2-3; clone_size: NA; v_call: TRBV29-1; d_call: TRBD1; cdr3_nt: TGCAGCGTCGTCAAGGGGGCGGATACGCAGTATTTT; cdr3_aa: CSVVKGADTQYF
j_call: TRBJ1-2; clone_size: NA; v_call: TRBV25-1; d_call: TRBD1; cdr3_nt: TGTGCCAGCAGTGCCACAGGGGGGTTTTACTATGGCTACACCTTC; cdr3_aa: CASSATGGFYYGYTF
j_call: TRBJ2-3; clone_size: NA; v_call: TRBV29-1; d_call: TRBD1; cdr3_nt: TGCAGCGTTGAAGACCTACTGACAGGGTCAACAGATACGCAGTATTTT; cdr3_aa: CSVEDLLTGSTDTQYF
j_call: TRBJ2-7; clone_size: NA; v_call: TRBV18; d_call: TRBD1; cdr3_nt: TGTGCCAGCTCACCCGGACAGGGGATCTACGAGCAGTACTTC; cdr3_aa: CASSPGQGIYEQYF
j_call: TRBJ1-2; clone_size: NA; v_call: TRBV2; d_call: NA; cdr3_nt: TGTGCCAGCAGTGACGATCAGGGATATGGCTACACCTTC; cdr3_aa: CASSDDQGYGYTF
j_call: TRBJ1-3; clone_size: NA; v_call: TRBV6-5; d_call: NA; cdr3_nt: TGTGCCAGCAGTTACTATAGCTCTGGAAACACCATATATTTT; cdr3_aa: CASSYYSSGNTIYF
j_call: TRBJ2-1; clone_size: NA; v_call: TRBV30; d_call: NA; cdr3_nt: TGTGCCTGGAGTGTACGGGGATGGGCGTACAATGAGCAGTTCTTC; cdr3_aa: CAWSVRGWAYNEQFF
j_call: TRBJ2-5; clone_size: NA; v_call: TRBV30; d_call: TRBD1; cdr3_nt: TGTGCCTGGAGTTTCGTAACAGGGGGTCAGACCCAGTACTTC; cdr3_aa: CAWSFVTGGQTQYF
j_call: TRBJ2-5; clone_size: NA; v_call: TRBV15; d_call: NA; cdr3_nt: TGTGCCACCAGCAGAGCCTTAGGACCTGAAGAGACCCAGTACTTC; cdr3_aa: CATSRALGPEETQYF
j_call: TRBJ2-5; clone_size: NA; v_call: TRBV30; d_call: NA; cdr3_nt: TGTGCCTGGGGGACTTCGAACGGACAGACCCAGTACTTC; cdr3_aa: CAWGTSNGQTQYF
j_call: TRBJ1-5; clone_size: once; v_call: TRBV6-1; d_call: NA; cdr3_nt: TGTGCCAGCAGTGAAGCGTCTGGGGGCCGAAGCAATCAGCCCCAGCATTTT; cdr3_aa: CASSEASGGRSNQPQHF
j_call: TRBJ2-5; clone_size: few; v_call: TRBV5-1; d_call: TRBD2; cdr3_nt: TGCGCCAGCAGCTTCCGGGGGGTGTACCAAGAGACCCAGTACTTC; cdr3_aa: CASSFRGVYQETQYF
j_call: TRBJ2-1; clone_size: NA; v_call: TRBV30; d_call: NA; cdr3_nt: TGTGCCTGGAGTGCGATCGGACAGCGCTACAATGAGCAGTTCTTC; cdr3_aa: CAWSAIGQRYNEQFF
j_call: TRBJ2-7; clone_size: NA; v_call: TRBV10-3; d_call: TRBD1; cdr3_nt: TGTGCCATCAGTGAGGGACAGGTGGCTATTTACGAGCAGTACTTC; cdr3_aa: CAISEGQVAIYEQYF
j_call: TRBJ1-1; clone_size: NA; v_call: TRBV4-1; d_call: TRBD1; cdr3_nt: TGCGCCAGCAGCCTCAGGGGGCCGGTGTACACTGAAGCTTTCTTT; cdr3_aa: CASSLRGPVYTEAFF
j_call: TRBJ1-6; clone_size: NA; v_call: TRBV4-2; d_call: NA; cdr3_nt: TGTGCCAGCAGCCAAGAGGGAGGGTACAATTCACCCCTCCACTTT; cdr3_aa: CASSQEGGYNSPLHF
j_call: TRBJ1-6; clone_size: NA; v_call: TRBV6-1; d_call: NA; cdr3_nt: TGTGCCAGCAGTGAAGCGCTTCCGGGAGCTTCGGGGATCTATTCACCCCTCCACTTT; cdr3_aa: CASSEALPGASGIYSPLHF
j_call: TRBJ2-3; clone_size: NA; v_call: TRBV7-2; d_call: NA; cdr3_nt: TGTGCCAGCAGCGCCCGGCCAGATACGCAGTATTTT; cdr3_aa: CASSARPDTQYF
j_call: TRBJ2-5; clone_size: few; v_call: TRBV18; d_call: NA; cdr3_nt: TGTGCCAGCTCACCACCGTTAACAGTTCAAGAGACCCAGTACTTC; cdr3_aa: CASSPPLTVQETQYF
j_call: TRBJ2-1; clone_size: few; v_call: TRBV27; d_call: NA; cdr3_nt: TGTGCCACCGCGGGGGCAACCTACAATGAGCAGTTCTTC; cdr3_aa: CATAGATYNEQFF
j_call: TRBJ1-1; clone_size: NA; v_call: TRBV2; d_call: NA; cdr3_nt: TGTGCCAGTAGGTTCACAACAGCGAACACTGAAGCTTTCTTT; cdr3_aa: CASRFTTANTEAFF
j_call: TRBJ2-3; clone_size: NA; v_call: TRBV5-1; d_call: NA; cdr3_nt: TGCGCCAGCAGCTTGGCCGTGGGAGTCACAGATACGCAGTATTTT; cdr3_aa: CASSLAVGVTDTQYF
j_call: TRBJ2-1; clone_size: NA; v_call: TRBV27; d_call: TRBD2; cdr3_nt: TGTGCCAGCAGTCCTATTGACACTGCGGGGGAGTTCTTC; cdr3_aa: CASSPIDTAGEFF
j_call: TRBJ1-3; clone_size: NA; v_call: TRBV6-5; d_call: TRBD1; cdr3_nt: TGTGCCAGCAGTGCGGGACAGGGCGAGGGAAACACCATATATTTT; cdr3_aa: CASSAGQGEGNTIYF
j_call: TRBJ2-6; clone_size: NA; v_call: TRBV30; d_call: NA; cdr3_nt: TGTGCCTGGACCATCCCTGGGGCCAACGTCCTGACTTTC; cdr3_aa: CAWTIPGANVLTF
j_call: TRBJ2-5; clone_size: once; v_call: TRBV7-9; d_call: TRBD1; cdr3_nt: TGTGCCAGCAGCCCCGGACAGGGAGTGGAGACCCAGTACTTC; cdr3_aa: CASSPGQGVETQYF
j_call: TRBJ2-6; clone_size: NA; v_call: TRBV5-6; d_call: NA; cdr3_nt: TGTGCCAGCACCCGAGACCCGGGGCTACCCCTGGGGGCCAACGTCCTGACTTTC; cdr3_aa: CASTRDPGLPLGANVLTF
j_call: TRBJ1-4; clone_size: NA; v_call: TRBV29-1; d_call: NA; cdr3_nt: TGCAGCGTTGAAGGCCTGGGACCGAGTAATGAAAAACTGTTTTTT; cdr3_aa: CSVEGLGPSNEKLFF
j_call: TRBJ1-5; clone_size: NA; v_call: TRBV10-3; d_call: NA; cdr3_nt: TGTGCCATCAGTGCGGGGGTAGGGGGCAATCAGCCCCAGCATTTT; cdr3_aa: CAISAGVGGNQPQHF
j_call: TRBJ2-1; clone_size: NA; v_call: TRBV29-1; d_call: TRBD2; cdr3_nt: TGCAGCGTTGAAACTAGCGGACCTGTGCAGTTCTTC; cdr3_aa: CSVETSGPVQFF
j_call: TRBJ2-3; clone_size: few; v_call: TRBV29-1; d_call: NA; cdr3_nt: TGCAGCGTTAGGCAGGGGATGCCAGATACGCAGTATTTT; cdr3_aa: CSVRQGMPDTQYF
j_call: TRBJ1-2; clone_size: NA; v_call: TRBV30; d_call: NA; cdr3_nt: TGTGCCTGGAGCGTGGCCATGGTTTCCACCTTC; cdr3_aa: CAWSVAMVSTF
j_call: TRBJ2-4; clone_size: few; v_call: TRBV7-9; d_call: NA; cdr3_nt: TGTGCCAGCAGCTTAGCGCTGGGACGCGTGGACATTCAGTACTTC; cdr3_aa: CASSLALGRVDIQYF
j_call: TRBJ2-3; clone_size: NA; v_call: TRBV6-1; d_call: NA; cdr3_nt: TGTGCCAGCAGCCTTCGGACGGGAACAGATACGCAGTATTTT; cdr3_aa: CASSLRTGTDTQYF
j_call: TRBJ1-4; clone_size: few; v_call: TRBV7-9; d_call: NA; cdr3_nt: TGTGCCAGCAGCTCCAGGGAGAAGACAGGAAATGAAAAACTGTTTTTT; cdr3_aa: CASSSREKTGNEKLFF
j_call: TRBJ1-6; clone_size: NA; v_call: TRBV7-2; d_call: NA; cdr3_nt: TGTGCCAGCAGCGGGGACGGTTATAATTCACCCCTCCACTTT; cdr3_aa: CASSGDGYNSPLHF
j_call: TRBJ2-7; clone_size: NA; v_call: TRBV18; d_call: NA; cdr3_nt: TGTGCCAGCTCTCCAGGGCGAGAAGGGACCGAGCAGTACTTC; cdr3_aa: CASSPGREGTEQYF